Described below is a single TCR beta chain sequence and its context. The record originates from a study of blood T cell repertoires in COVID-19. Whole-study context: The origin of the acute and convalescent COVID-19 samples was the United States, Italy and Spain. T cells, B-cell-depleted T cells, or PBMCs supplied cDNA or gDNA.

As processed by the authors: It was from reference gene primer amplification that nucleated cell counts were estimated. Sequenced by immunoSEQ multiplex PCR; TCRdb stores in-frame clones only, minus some. That table furnishes V, J and clone size, whereas the DNA furnished D and trimming. The table lists some 110,000 clones, over 75% of them singletons. The CDR3 has 14 residues. J lost 0 bases, V lost 4 bases, and 4 bases had no gene match. Germline V gives CDR1 SGHNT, CDR2 YYREEE (reference sequence). The V gene is TRBV5-4, the J gene TRBJ2-7; 7 nucleotides align to TRBD1. This sequence was found in a human donor with active COVID-19. The donor label of this sample is uncertain. Sample: peripheral blood. The CDR3 DNA follows: TGTGCCAGCAGCCCGGACAGGTTCTCCTACGAGCAGTACTTC. It translates to CASSPDRFSYEQYF.